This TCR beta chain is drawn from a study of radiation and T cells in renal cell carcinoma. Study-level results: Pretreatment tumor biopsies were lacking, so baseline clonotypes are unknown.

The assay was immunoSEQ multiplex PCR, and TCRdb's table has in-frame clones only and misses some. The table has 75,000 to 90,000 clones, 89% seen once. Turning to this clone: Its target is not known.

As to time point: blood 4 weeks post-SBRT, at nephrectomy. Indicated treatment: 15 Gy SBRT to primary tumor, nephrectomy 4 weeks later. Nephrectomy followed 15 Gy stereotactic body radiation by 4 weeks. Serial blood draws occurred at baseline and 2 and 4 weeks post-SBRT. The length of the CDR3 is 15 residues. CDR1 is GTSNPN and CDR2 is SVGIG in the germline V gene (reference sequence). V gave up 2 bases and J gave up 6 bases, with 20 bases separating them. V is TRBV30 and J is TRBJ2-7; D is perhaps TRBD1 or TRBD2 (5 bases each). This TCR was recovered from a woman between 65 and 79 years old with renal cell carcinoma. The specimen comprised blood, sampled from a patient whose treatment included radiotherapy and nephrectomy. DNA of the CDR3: TGTGCCTGGAGTACGGCTAGTGGGGGATTCGGCGAGCAGTACTTC. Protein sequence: CAWSTASGGFGEQYF.